The subject of this entry is one T cell receptor beta chain. The sample belongs to a study of control samples from healthy donors and cancer patients. Profiling relied on immunoSEQ multiplex PCR, and the TCRdb table lists in-frame clones only, not all of them. The table has about 160,000 clones, approximately 94% seen once. After removal of 1 base from V and 4 bases from J, the junction contained 5 bases not matched to a gene. Germline CDR1 reads LGHDT; CDR2 reads YNNKEL (reference sequence). The CDR3 has 15 residues. The chain joins TRBV3-1 (or the pseudogene TRBV3-2) to TRBJ2-7, with TRBD2 matching over 9 bases. Sequenced input: PBMCs. This clonotype originated in a man in his 60s with colorectal cancer. The CDR3 DNA reads as TGTGCCAGCAGCCAAGTGGCGGGGGGGCCGTACGAGCAGTACTTC. Protein product: CASSQVAGGPYEQYF.